This TCR beta chain was sequenced during a study of CD8 T cells in ankylosing spondylitis. The TCR beta libraries were generated through quantitative 5'-RACE incorporating molecular barcodes. TCRdb fed the 5' RACE reads into MiXCR, producing one record per CDR3 protein. The sample lists 150,000 to 200,000 distinct CDR3 sequences; 11% were seen once. The study's findings and limits: Ankylosing spondylitis blood seemed to carry a telltale TCR beta motif made of eight or nine highly homologous variants. It was reported that disease-linked clones were significantly enriched in matched ankylosing spondylitis synovial fluid. Certain motif variants had earlier appeared in reactive arthritis synovial fluid and blood.

Points on this clonotype: The antigen is not known.

Trimming removed 5 bases from V and 2 bases from J, with 18 bases in between. The CDR3 is 16 amino acids. Specimen: blood, either unsorted or a sorted T cell fraction (not recorded which). This TCR was sampled from a male donor with ankylosing spondylitis or in good health (not recorded which). The chain links TRBV12-3 or TRBV12-4 to TRBJ2-5; TRBD2 is a possible D gene (5 bases). The CDR3 DNA reads TGTGCCAGCAGTAACCCTACGGGGTGGGTTCAAGAGACCCAGTACTTC. It encodes CASSNPTGWVQETQYF.